This T cell receptor beta chain was found in a study of blood T cell repertoires in COVID-19. Study-wide context: The analysed material was cDNA or gDNA that came from T cells, B-cell-depleted T cells, or PBMCs.

Measured with immunoSEQ multiplex PCR; TCRdb has only the in-frame clones, and not every one. The sample lists about 160,000 clones, around 74% occurring once. The sequencing sample was made of peripheral blood. The TCR was taken from a man aged 65-85 years with acute or convalescent COVID-19.

The chain's CDR3 is CASRRQLGGGEFIEQFF. In nucleotides, the CDR3 is TGCGCCAGCAGACGACAGCTGGGCGGGGGGGAATTTATTGAGCAGTTCTTC. V usage is TRBV5-1 and J usage is TRBJ2-1, with 9 positions matching TRBD2. Germline CDR1 and CDR2: SGHRS and YFSETQ. CDR3 length: 17 residues. J gave up 9 bases and V 5 bases, and 18 bases lay outside the gene matches.